The TCR beta chain under discussion was sequenced for a study of radiation and T cells in renal cell carcinoma. Repertoires were generated with immunoSEQ multiplex PCR, while TCRdb's copy carries only in-frame clones and drops some. The repertoire consists of 7,500 to 8,000 clones, with less than 65% occurring once and the leading ten covering just under 40%. The treatment here: treatment-naive control, cytoreductive nephrectomy. Germline lookup yields CDR1 LNHDA and CDR2 SQIVND (reference sequence). The CDR3 has 14 amino acids. V lost 5 bases to trimming and J lost 1 base, with 11 bases between them.

Material: tumor tissue, obtained from a patient whose treatment was nephrectomy without radiotherapy. V gene TRBV19 combines with J gene TRBJ1-1, with D perhaps TRBD1 (5 bases). The TCR sequence derives from a woman aged 70-85 years with renal cell carcinoma. As DNA, the CDR3 is TGTGCCAGTAGTGAGGGGCGAGAGAACACTGAAGCTTTCTTT. It is translated as CASSEGRENTEAFF.